The T cell receptor beta chain described here comes from a study of T cells in tuberculosis. Study-wide results and limits: Low-affinity CD1B-GMM tetramer-binding T cells may have been missed.

The CDR3 runs to 14 residues. Germline V CDR1 and CDR2: GTSNPN, SVGIG (reference sequence). V was clipped by 0 bases and J by 5 bases, with 13 bases between them. TCR-alpha and TCR-beta chains were sequenced unpaired. The assay was immunoSEQ multiplex PCR, and TCRdb's table has in-frame clones only and misses some. Of about 88,000 clones in the sample, under 95% were seen once. After thawing and overnight rest, PBMC were stained with GMM-loaded CD1B tetramer, viability dye and anti-CD3 for sorting. C32 glucose monomycolate from Rhodococcus equi was loaded onto the CD1B tetramers. CD14-expressing monocytes were removed from PBMC before cryopreservation and sorting. About 100,000 tetramer-negative cells were sorted from each donor.

This rearrangement joins TRBV30 to TRBJ1-2, with no clear D. Source material: CD1b-GMM tetramer-negative cells sorted from PBMCs. The sequence was collected from an adult woman with latent tuberculosis. The CDR3 sequence is CAWSVGNRGYGYTF. CDR3 nucleotide sequence: TGTGCCTGGAGTGTAGGTAACCGGGGATATGGCTACACCTTC.